This entry lists 30 T cell receptor beta chains sequenced from one sample in a study of blood T cell repertoires in COVID-19. Assay used: immunoSEQ multiplex PCR; TCRdb lists only in-frame clones, some missing. There are roughly 65,000 clones in the sample; 75% to 80% occur only once, and around 47% lies in the top ten. The sample consisted of peripheral blood. All receptors come from a human donor in a cohort sampled during active COVID-19.

The genes are TRBV18 and TRBJ2-7; 9 bases agree with TRBD1. Trimming removed 6 bases from V and 4 bases from J; junction bases left unmatched: 7. The CDR3 is 14 residues long. The germline CDR1 and CDR2 sequences are KGHSH and LQKENI. The CDR3 DNA reads as TGTGCCAGCTCTCCTACAGGGGGCGGGTACGAGCAGTACTTC. Its translation is CASSPTGGGYEQYF.

The rearrangement links TRBV6-5 to TRBJ2-2, with 7 positions matching TRBD2. The germline V gene has CDR1 MNHEY and CDR2 SVGAGI. J gave up 3 bases and V 7 bases, and 5 bases lay outside the gene matches. This CDR3 has 14 amino acids. CDR3 bases: TGTGCCAGCAAGGCAGCGGGGCACACCGGGGAGCTGTTTTTT. Translated, it gives CASKAAGHTGELFF.

The rearrangement uses TRBV27 and TRBJ1-5, with 8 positions matching TRBD1. Germline trimming cut 5 bases from V and 0 bases from J; bases unmatched to any gene: 6. There are 16 residues in the CDR3. CDR1 is MNHEY and CDR2 is SMNVEV in the germline V gene (reference sequence). This CDR3 reads CASSRTGPYSNQPQHF. CDR3 coding DNA: TGTGCCAGCAGTCGGACAGGGCCTTATAGCAATCAGCCCCAGCATTTT.

This rearrangement joins TRBV6-5 to TRBJ2-5; 10 nucleotides align to TRBD2. Germline CDR1 is MNHEY and CDR2 is SVGAGI. The CDR3 has 16 amino acids. Trimming removed 4 bases from V and 6 bases from J; junction bases left unmatched: 11. The CDR3 region has the DNA TGTGCCAGCAGTTTGGGAGCGGGAGGGCCGGTAAAGACCCAGTACTTC. Amino acids: CASSLGAGGPVKTQYF.

This chain connects TRBV28 to TRBJ2-2, with D tentatively TRBD1 (6 bases). Trimming took off 6 bases at V and 6 bases at J, with 14 bases between the two ends. CDR1 is MDHEN, CDR2 SYDVKM, per germline. The CDR3 covers 14 residues. The CDR3 is CASRRTGHAGELFF. The CDR3 DNA follows: TGTGCCAGCAGACGAACAGGGCACGCCGGGGAGCTGTTTTTT.

The chain is built from TRBV18 and TRBJ2-1; TRBD2 matches 13 bases. Germline V gives CDR1 KGHSH, CDR2 LQKENI. The CDR3 extends over 14 amino acids. V trimming: 6 bases; J trimming: 9 bases; junction bases outside the gene matches: 5. CDR3 protein: CASSGTSGKGEQFF. The CDR3 DNA is TGTGCCAGCTCGGGGACTAGCGGGAAGGGTGAGCAGTTCTTC.

The chain links TRBV19 to TRBJ1-2; 7 bases match TRBD1. Germline V gene sequence: CDR1 LNHDA, CDR2 SQIVND (reference sequence). The V gene end was trimmed by 2 bases and the J gene end by 3 bases; junction bases not matched to a gene: 0. The CDR3 consists of 13 residues. CDR3 DNA sequence: TGTGCCAGTAGTATAACAGGGGACTATGGCTACACCTTC. Translating gives CASSITGDYGYTF.

J is TRBJ1-5 and V is TRBV2; 7 nucleotides line up with TRBD1. CDR1 is SNHLY, CDR2 FYNNEI, per germline. The length of the CDR3 is 14 residues. The ends lost 3 bases at V and 7 bases at J; junction bases unmatched: 6. Here the CDR3 reads CASSEATGSQPQHF. CDR3 in DNA: TGTGCCAGCAGTGAGGCGACAGGGTCGCAGCCCCAGCATTTT.

This chain uses TRBV7-6 with TRBJ2-3; TRBD2 matches at 10 bases. The germline gives CDR1 SGHVS, CDR2 FNYEAQ. The CDR3 runs 16 residues. V was clipped by 6 bases and J by 1 base; unmatched bases: 7. The CDR3 sequence is CASRQTGTSGTDTQYF. CDR3 DNA sequence: TGTGCCAGCAGGCAAACCGGGACTAGCGGCACAGATACGCAGTATTTT.

This clone is termed medium-sized (0.01 to 0.1%). The chain couples TRBV19 to TRBJ1-1; D uncertain. V shed 3 bases and J shed 7 bases, with 9 bases lying between them. This CDR3 has 12 amino acids. Germline V gene lookup returns CDR1 LNHDA and CDR2 SQIVND (reference sequence). CDR3: CASSIGENEAFF. The CDR3 DNA reads TGTGCCAGTAGTATCGGGGAGAATGAAGCTTTCTTT.

The chain uses TRBV7-8 and TRBJ2-3; 12 bases agree with TRBD2. Germline CDR1 reads SGHVS; CDR2 reads FQNEAQ. Germline trimming cut 5 bases from V and 4 bases from J; bases unmatched to any gene: 7. This CDR3 has 16 amino acids. The CDR3 sequence is CASSPRTSGAADTQYF. CDR3 bases: TGTGCCAGCAGCCCTCGGACTAGCGGGGCTGCAGATACGCAGTATTTT. The full variable domain, rest sourced from reference TRBV7-8 and TRBJ2-3, is GAGVSQSPRYKVAKRGQDVALRCDPISGHVSLFWYQQALGQGPEFLTYFQNEAQLDKSGLPSDRFFAERPEGSVSTLKIQRTQQEDSAVYLCASSPRTSGAADTQYFGPGTRLTVL.

The chain joins TRBV5-1 to TRBJ2-7; a weak D match, TRBD1 (6 bases). The V gene lost 1 base and the J gene lost 5 bases, with 10 bases spanning the gap. CDR1 and CDR2 (germline): SGHRS, YFSETQ. The CDR3 consists of 13 residues. The CDR3 coding sequence is TGCGCCAGCAGCTTGAACAGGGACAACGAGCAGTACTTC. Translating gives CASSLNRDNEQYF.

This clone was counted once. V usage is TRBV3-1 (or the pseudogene TRBV3-2) and J usage is TRBJ2-2; D gene unclear. V gave up 1 base and J gave up 6 bases, with 9 bases separating them. Germline V gives CDR1 LGHDT, CDR2 YNNKEL (reference sequence). This CDR3 is built from 14 residues. CDR3 in DNA: TGTGCCAGCAGCCAAGCCTCTCCGGCCGGGGAGCTGTTTTTT. Protein sequence: CASSQASPAGELFF.

V gene TRBV3-1 (or the pseudogene TRBV3-2) combines with J gene TRBJ2-2, with 12 bases lining up with TRBD2. The V gene end was trimmed by 2 bases and the J gene end by 6 bases; junction bases not matched to a gene: 7. Germline loops: CDR1 LGHDT, CDR2 YNNKEL (reference sequence). CDR3 size: 17 residues. In nucleotides, the CDR3 is TGTGCCAGCAGCCAAAGTTTCGGACTAGCGGGGTCCGGGGAGCTGTTTTTT. Translating it yields CASSQSFGLAGSGELFF.

The J gene is TRBJ2-1, the V gene TRBV27; no definite D call. From germline, CDR1 is MNHEY and CDR2 SMNVEV (reference sequence). The ends were cut back, 5 bases at V and 0 bases at J, with 14 bases in the middle. CDR3 length: 16 residues. CDR3 loop: CASSPRSASSYNEQFF. The DNA of the CDR3 is TGTGCCAGCAGTCCTCGGAGCGCGAGCTCCTACAATGAGCAGTTCTTC.

The chain employs TRBV18 and TRBJ2-7; D unclear. CDR3 length equals 17 residues. Germline CDR1 KGHSH, CDR2 LQKENI. Trimming removed 1 base from V and 2 bases from J, with 18 bases in between. The CDR3 region has the DNA TGTGCCAGCTCACCACATGTCGTAAGTGCCAGGCCCTACGAGCAGTACTTC. It yields the protein CASSPHVVSARPYEQYF.

The V and J genes are TRBV19 and TRBJ1-5; 7 nucleotides align to TRBD1. Germline V lookup: CDR1 LNHDA, CDR2 SQIVND (reference sequence). The CDR3 extends over 15 amino acids. J lost 2 bases, V lost 4 bases, and 5 bases had no gene match. CDR3 amino acids: CASSNEGAGNQPQHF. DNA for the CDR3: TGTGCCAGTAGTAACGAGGGGGCTGGCAATCAGCCCCAGCATTTT.

The chain links TRBV5-1 to TRBJ2-5, with D possibly being TRBD2 (5 bases). Looked up from germline, CDR1 is SGHRS and CDR2 is YFSETQ. Trimming shortened V by 0 bases and J by 4 bases, and 10 bases separated the two germline ends. The CDR3 runs 14 residues. The CDR3 sequence is CASSLGFEGETQYF. In DNA, the CDR3 is TGCGCCAGCAGCTTGGGGTTCGAGGGAGAGACCCAGTACTTC. The full variable domain, with the rest looked up from reference TRBV5-1 and TRBJ2-5, is KAGVTQTPRYLIKTRGQQVTLSCSPISGHRSVSWYQQTPGQGLQFLFEYFSETQRNKGNFPGRFSGRQFSNSRSEMNVSTLELGDSALYLCASSLGFEGETQYFGPGTRLLVL.

V gene TRBV27 combines with J gene TRBJ2-5; no definite D call. Germline V gives CDR1 MNHEY, CDR2 SMNVEV (reference sequence). The CDR3 loop spans 13 amino acids. The V end lost 3 bases, the J end lost 1 base, and 6 bases lay between the germline ends. CDR3: CASSFRVQETQYF. In DNA form, the CDR3 reads TGTGCCAGCAGTTTTCGGGTCCAAGAGACCCAGTACTTC.

The chain has TRBV12-3 or TRBV12-4 and TRBJ1-1, with D possibly TRBD1 on 6 matching bases. The CDR3 loop spans 13 amino acids. V shed 7 bases and J shed 7 bases, with 16 bases lying between them. CDR3 protein: CASTQGWEIEAFF. For the CDR3, the DNA is TGTGCCAGCACCCAGGGGTGGGAGATTGAAGCTTTCTTT.

J is TRBJ2-7 and V is TRBV19; 7 nucleotides align to TRBD2. V dropped 5 bases and J dropped 3; count of bases not matched to a gene: 4. The CDR3 contains 13 residues. Per the germline V gene, CDR1 is LNHDA and CDR2 is SQIVND (reference sequence). In DNA, the CDR3 is TGTGCCAGTAGTCCGAGCGGGATCTACGAGCAGTACTTC. This gives the protein CASSPSGIYEQYF. Full variable domain (missing parts from reference TRBV19 and TRBJ2-7): DGGITQSPKYLFRKEGQNVTLSCEQNLNHDAMYWYRQDPGQGLRLIYYSQIVNDFQKGDIAEGYSVSREKKESFPLTVTSAQKNPTAFYLCASSPSGIYEQYFGPGTRLTVT.

The V and J genes are TRBV9 and TRBJ2-7; TRBD2 aligns across 11 bases. The junction had 4 bases not matched to a gene; V was cut back by 3 bases and J by 2 bases. The length of the CDR3 is 15 residues. Germline CDR1 SGDLS, CDR2 YYNGEE. The CDR3 sequence is CASSETSGGPYEQYF. The CDR3 DNA sequence: TGTGCCAGCAGCGAAACTAGCGGGGGTCCCTACGAGCAGTACTTC.

The chain recombines TRBV10-1 with TRBJ2-4; 9 bases align to TRBD1. Unmatched junction bases numbered 2, after V lost 2 bases and J lost 6 bases. Germline V gene sequence: CDR1 WNHNN, CDR2 SYGVQD (reference sequence). This CDR3 comprises 14 residues. The CDR3 DNA sequence: TGCGCCAGCAGTGAGGCGGACAGGGGAAACATTCAGTACTTC. As protein: CASSEADRGNIQYF.

V gene TRBV19 combines with J gene TRBJ1-1, with D possibly TRBD1 on 6 matching bases. Trimming stripped 4 bases from V and 9 bases from J, with 12 bases between. The CDR3 is 12 amino acids. Germline CDR1 and CDR2: LNHDA and SQIVND (reference sequence). DNA of the CDR3: TGTGCCAGTAGTACGACAGGTTCCCAAGCTTTCTTT. This codes for CASSTTGSQAFF.

The chain recombines TRBV19 with TRBJ2-1; a weak D match, TRBD2 (6 bases). CDR1 and CDR2 (germline): LNHDA, SQIVND (reference sequence). V was cut by 1 base and J by 9 bases, with 10 bases left in between. This CDR3 has 13 residues. In DNA form, the CDR3 reads TGTGCCAGTAGTATAGGTGGGGGAGGTGAGCAGTTCTTC. It specifies CASSIGGGGEQFF.

The chain joins TRBV7-2 to TRBJ2-2; D is perhaps TRBD2 (6 bases). Per the germline V gene, CDR1 is SGHTA and CDR2 is FQGNSA. Deletions cut 10 bases from V and 0 bases from J, with 15 bases between. The CDR3 extends over 15 amino acids. The CDR3 DNA reads TGTGCCACTGCCCAATGGGGGGCGAACACCGGGGAGCTGTTTTTT. Its translation: CATAQWGANTGELFF.

The chain has TRBV30 and TRBJ2-7, with a weak D call TRBD2 (5 bases). Germline V lookup: CDR1 GTSNPN, CDR2 SVGIG (reference sequence). CDR3 size: 11 residues. Trimming took 4 bases from V and 7 from J, leaving 11 bases between them. The CDR3 DNA reads as TGTGCCTGGAATGTACGGGGAGAGCAGTACTTC. The encoded protein is CAWNVRGEQYF.

The chain recombines TRBV19 with TRBJ2-1; 10 bases agree with TRBD2. Germline trimming cut 7 bases from V and 1 base from J; bases unmatched to any gene: 7. The V gene's germline CDR1 is LNHDA and CDR2 SQIVND (reference sequence). The CDR3 is 16 residues long. The CDR3 DNA follows: TGTGCCAGTATCTCCGAGCGGGAGGGATCCTACAATGAGCAGTTCTTC. Its translation is CASISEREGSYNEQFF. The full variable domain, with the rest looked up from reference TRBV19 and TRBJ2-1, is DGGITQSPKYLFRKEGQNVTLSCEQNLNHDAMYWYRQDPGQGLRLIYYSQIVNDFQKGDIAEGYSVSREKKESFPLTVTSAQKNPTAFYLCASISEREGSYNEQFFGPGTRLTVL.

CDR3 sequence (DNA): TGTGCCAGCAGCTCGGACAGCCATGGCTACACCTTC. Encoded protein: CASSSDSHGYTF. The chain couples TRBV7-9 to TRBJ1-2; tentative D call: TRBD1 (6 bases). Trimming stripped 4 bases from V and 6 bases from J, with 9 bases between. Germline V gene sequence: CDR1 SEHNR, CDR2 FQNEAQ (reference sequence). The CDR3 has 12 amino acids.

Notes on this clone: Other nucleotide sequences from this sample produce the same CDR3. The CDR3 bases are TGTGCCAGCAGCCTGAGCTCTGGAAACACCATATATTTT. It translates to CASSLSSGNTIYF. The chain employs TRBV3-1 (or the pseudogene TRBV3-2) and TRBJ1-3; D ambiguous. Looked up from germline, CDR1 is LGHDT and CDR2 is YNNKEL (reference sequence). The length of the CDR3 is 13 residues. V was clipped by 4 bases and J by 0 bases, with 4 bases between them.